These T cell receptor beta chains were read from a single sample in a study of control samples from healthy donors and cancer patients. The protocol was immunoSEQ multiplex PCR, while the TCRdb copy is restricted to in-frame clones and leaves out a portion. The sample shows just over 150,000 clones, just under 95% of them seen only once. The sequencing input was blood. The receptors here all came from a woman between 40 and 50 years old in good health. The CDR3 runs from the conserved cysteine through the conserved F or W. The order of the fields is V gene, D gene, clone size, J gene, CDR3 protein, CDR3 DNA. D genes are given only for firm matches. Size tells how often a clone was seen (once, few, many) or the class of an expanded clone, and some rows leave it out.

TRBV11-3	.	.	TRBJ2-1	CASSLGTVDNEQFF	TGTGCCAGCAGCTTAGGGACAGTTGACAATGAGCAGTTCTTC
TRBV5-4	.	.	TRBJ1-1	CASSLGSRTLNTEAFF	TGTGCCAGCAGCTTGGGCAGTCGGACTTTGAACACTGAAGCTTTCTTT
TRBV9	.	.	TRBJ1-1	CASSVLPGEGMGKMSEAFF	TGTGCCAGCAGCGTACTCCCAGGGGAGGGAATGGGTAAAATGTCTGAAGCTTTCTTT
TRBV15	.	.	TRBJ2-2	CATSRDQAGELFF	TGTGCCACCAGCAGAGATCAGGCGGGGGAGCTGTTTTTT
TRBV20-1	.	.	TRBJ1-2	CSASMANLNYGYTF	TGCAGTGCTAGTATGGCGAATCTTAACTATGGCTACACCTTC
TRBV7-8	.	.	TRBJ2-7	CASSLAPGGHISYEQYF	TGTGCCAGCAGCTTAGCGCCGGGGGGACACATCTCCTACGAGCAGTACTTC
TRBV11-3	.	once	TRBJ1-6	CASSTSGTGNSPLHF	TGTGCCAGCAGCACCTCCGGGACTGGTAATTCACCCCTCCACTTT
TRBV5-1	TRBD1	once	TRBJ2-5	CASSGGQGQETQYF	TGCGCCAGCAGCGGGGGACAGGGTCAAGAGACCCAGTACTTC
TRBV6-1	.	.	TRBJ1-1	CASSEGFAEAFF	TGTGCCAGCAGTGAGGGATTCGCTGAAGCTTTCTTT
TRBV7-2	TRBD1	.	TRBJ1-5	CASSPGTAQPQHF	TGTGCCAGCAGCCCTGGGACAGCTCAGCCCCAGCATTTT
TRBV4-3	TRBD1	.	TRBJ1-2	CASSQDRDRVRGYTF	TGCGCCAGCAGCCAAGATCGTGACAGGGTTCGGGGCTACACCTTC
TRBV6-5	.	.	TRBJ1-5	CASGGVSNQPQHF	TGTGCCAGCGGAGGGGTTAGCAATCAGCCCCAGCATTTT
TRBV7-2	.	few	TRBJ1-2	CASSQQGFGGYTF	TGTGCCAGCAGTCAACAGGGCTTTGGGGGCTACACCTTC
TRBV6-5	.	.	TRBJ1-1	CASSRLVENTEAFF	TGTGCCAGCAGTCGACTGGTCGAGAACACTGAAGCTTTCTTT
TRBV30	.	.	TRBJ2-3	CACASQQFTDTQYF	TGTGCCTGTGCGTCCCAGCAATTCACAGATACGCAGTATTTT
TRBV30	.	.	TRBJ1-1	CAWSASGGGTEAFF	TGTGCCTGGAGCGCATCCGGGGGGGGCACTGAAGCTTTCTTT
TRBV7-2	.	.	TRBJ2-5	CASSLAGLKETQYF	TGTGCCAGCAGCTTAGCGGGACTCAAAGAGACCCAGTACTTC
TRBV5-1	.	once	TRBJ2-5	CASNRDIEETQYF	TGCGCCAGCAACCGGGACATAGAAGAGACCCAGTACTTC
TRBV7-8	.	.	TRBJ1-4	CASSARTHEKLFF	TGTGCCAGCAGCGCCCGGACCCATGAAAAACTGTTTTTT
TRBV12-3/TRBV12-4	.	.	TRBJ1-1	CASSFGDTEAFF	TGTGCCAGCAGTTTCGGGGACACTGAAGCTTTCTTT
TRBV9	TRBD1	.	TRBJ2-2	CASSVSPTGAGELFF	TGTGCCAGCAGCGTATCCCCAACAGGGGCCGGGGAGCTGTTTTTT
TRBV10-3	TRBD1	once	TRBJ1-2	CAISEDRGYGYTF	TGTGCCATCAGTGAGGACAGGGGGTATGGCTACACCTTC
TRBV6-5	.	.	TRBJ2-6	CASRPTWGANVLTF	TGTGCCAGCAGACCTACTTGGGGGGCCAACGTCCTGACTTTC
TRBV7-8	.	.	TRBJ2-7	CASSLLEVTFSYEQYF	TGTGCCAGCAGCTTATTAGAGGTTACATTCTCCTACGAGCAGTACTTC
TRBV27	TRBD1	.	TRBJ2-7	CASSPRQGTPYEQYF	TGTGCCAGCAGTCCCCGACAGGGTACCCCCTACGAGCAGTACTTC
TRBV7-9	.	once	TRBJ1-4	CASHKGNEKLFF	TGTGCCTCACACAAAGGGAATGAAAAACTGTTTTTT
TRBV2	.	.	TRBJ1-1	CASILDTPNTEAFF	TGTGCCAGCATCCTAGACACTCCGAACACTGAAGCTTTCTTT
TRBV4-1	.	.	TRBJ1-5	CASSLIPGTQWPQHF	TGCGCCAGCAGCCTGATACCAGGGACCCAATGGCCCCAGCATTTT
TRBV5-1	.	once	TRBJ2-1	CASTPFGSPSYNEQFF	TGCGCCAGCACCCCATTTGGGAGCCCAAGTTACAATGAGCAGTTCTTC